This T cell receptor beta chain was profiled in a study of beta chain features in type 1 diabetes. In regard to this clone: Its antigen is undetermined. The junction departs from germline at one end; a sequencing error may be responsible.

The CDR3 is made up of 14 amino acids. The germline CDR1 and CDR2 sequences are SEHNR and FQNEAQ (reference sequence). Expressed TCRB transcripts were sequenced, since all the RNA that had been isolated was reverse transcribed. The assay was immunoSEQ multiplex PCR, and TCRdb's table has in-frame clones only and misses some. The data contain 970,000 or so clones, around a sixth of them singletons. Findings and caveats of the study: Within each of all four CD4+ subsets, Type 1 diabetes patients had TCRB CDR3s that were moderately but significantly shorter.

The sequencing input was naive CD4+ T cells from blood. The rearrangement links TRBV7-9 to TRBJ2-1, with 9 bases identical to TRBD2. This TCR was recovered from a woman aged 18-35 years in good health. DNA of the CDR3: TGTGCCAGCAGCGTAGCGGGAGAGTACAATGAGCAGTTCTTC. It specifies CASSVAGEYNEQFF.